By share, the clone carrying this T cell receptor (beta chain) ranks as medium-sized. Its matching antigen is unknown. TCRdb passed the reads through MiXCR, listing each CDR3 protein once. The sample has 750,000 to 900,000 distinct CDR3 sequences; about 29% are singletons. Germline lookup yields CDR1 MDHEN and CDR2 SYDVKM. The trim removed 6 bases at V and 1 base at J, leaving 17 bases unmatched. The CDR3 runs 18 residues. The sample is drawn from a study of T cell repertoires in cytomegalovirus infection. Whole-study context: CMV epitopes in the study were HLA-C-restricted (recently identified) and HLA-B-restricted (well studied). CMV infection plus the matching HLA type was flagged by public TCR beta signatures.

The study, taken as a whole, reports: There were HLA-C-restricted CMV-specific TCR beta clonotypes dominating the ex vivo response. Cumulative frequency (of public TCR beta family members) identified carriers of CMV plus the relevant HLA.

The origin of this receptor is a human donor in good health (CMV status not recorded). Some clones in this sample may be carry-over from other donors' samples. The sample here was cultured CD8+ T cells from PBMCs, taken from culture after CMV antigen stimulation. This chain joins TRBV28 and TRBJ1-2; 7 bases fit TRBD1. CDR3 coding DNA: TGTGCCAGCAGATCGACAGGGCTATGGTTACAATTTAACTATGGCTACACCTTC. It specifies CASRSTGLWLQFNYGYTF.